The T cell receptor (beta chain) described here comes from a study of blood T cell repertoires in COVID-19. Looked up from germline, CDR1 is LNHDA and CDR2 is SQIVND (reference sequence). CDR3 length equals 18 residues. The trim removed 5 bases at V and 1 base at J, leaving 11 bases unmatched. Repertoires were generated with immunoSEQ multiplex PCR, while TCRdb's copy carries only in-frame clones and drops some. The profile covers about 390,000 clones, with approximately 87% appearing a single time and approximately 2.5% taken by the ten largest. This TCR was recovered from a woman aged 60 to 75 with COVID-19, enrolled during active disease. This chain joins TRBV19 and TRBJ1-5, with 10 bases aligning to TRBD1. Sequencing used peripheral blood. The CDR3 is CASSPRDRGFQSNQPQHF. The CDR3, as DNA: TGTGCCAGTAGTCCGCGGGACAGGGGATTTCAGAGCAATCAGCCCCAGCATTTT.